These 9 T cell receptor beta chains share one sample of origin, sequenced in a study of blood T cell repertoires in COVID-19. The protocol was immunoSEQ multiplex PCR, while the TCRdb copy is restricted to in-frame clones and leaves out a portion. The table lists 59,000 or so clones, roughly 80% of them singletons. Material for sequencing was peripheral blood. All receptors come from a human donor in a cohort sampled during active COVID-19.

The chain combines TRBV20-1 with TRBJ1-5; D ambiguous. The CDR3 consists of 13 residues. The germline gives CDR1 DFQATT, CDR2 SNEGSKA (reference sequence). V lost 3 bases to trimming and J lost 0 bases, with 6 bases between them. The CDR3 is CSASGPSNQPQHF. Here the CDR3 DNA reads TGCAGTGCTAGTGGGCCTAGCAATCAGCCCCAGCATTTT.

The chain is built from TRBV5-4 and TRBJ2-5, with 9 bases fitting TRBD1. Per germline, CDR1 SGHNT and CDR2 YYREEE (reference sequence). The CDR3 has 17 residues. V was clipped by 0 bases and J by 1 base; unmatched bases: 7. The CDR3 protein is CASSLEVTGGLQETQYF. The CDR3 coding sequence is TGTGCCAGCAGCTTGGAGGTTACAGGGGGCCTCCAAGAGACCCAGTACTTC.

The CDR3 DNA sequence: TGCAGTGCTCGGGTTGGAGAGACCCAGTACTTC. This codes for CSARVGETQYF. This chain joins TRBV20-1 and TRBJ2-5, with D hard to call. The CDR3 length is 11 residues. V gave up 5 bases and J gave up 4 bases, with 8 bases separating them. Germline V gives CDR1 DFQATT, CDR2 SNEGSKA (reference sequence).

The rearrangement links TRBV2 to TRBJ2-1; D perhaps matches TRBD1 (6 bases). Germline assignment: CDR1 SNHLY and CDR2 FYNNEI. Between the trimmed V and J ends, which lost 3 bases and 1 base, there was a span of 13 bases. The CDR3 runs to 16 residues. This CDR3 is CASSERRQGSYNEQFF. DNA of the CDR3: TGTGCCAGCAGTGAGCGCCGGCAGGGGTCCTACAATGAGCAGTTCTTC.

This clone appeared once. This chain connects TRBV10-2 to TRBJ2-2; 8 nucleotides match TRBD2. The germline V gene encodes CDR1 WSHSY and CDR2 SAAADI. The CDR3 is 15 amino acids. Losses at the gene ends were 4 bases for V and 5 bases for J; bases not matched to a gene: 6. The CDR3 sequence: CASSAGGPRTGELFF. The DNA for the CDR3 is TGCGCCAGCAGTGCGGGGGGGCCGCGGACCGGGGAGCTGTTTTTT.

The gene calls are TRBV3-1 (or the pseudogene TRBV3-2) and TRBJ1-2; 7 bases match TRBD1. Germline V CDR1 and CDR2: LGHDT, YNNKEL (reference sequence). V shed 6 bases and J 2 bases; nucleotides not matched to a gene: 6. The CDR3 totals 14 residues. This chain's CDR3 is CASSRIQGNYGYTF. The DNA for the CDR3 is TGTGCCAGCAGTCGGATACAGGGGAACTATGGCTACACCTTC.

V and J are TRBV7-8 and TRBJ2-2, with 8 bases fitting TRBD2. The CDR3 spans 16 residues. Germline V gene sequence: CDR1 SGHVS, CDR2 FQNEAQ. The V segment lost 3 bases and the J segment 2 bases; nucleotides outside the gene matches: 5. CDR3 bases: TGTGCCAGCAGCTTGCCTAGCGGGCAAAACACCGGGGAGCTGTTTTTT. Translated, it gives CASSLPSGQNTGELFF.

The V gene is TRBV2, the J gene TRBJ1-1; a possible D gene is TRBD1 (5 bases). The V gene lost 7 bases and the J gene lost 0 bases, with 9 bases spanning the gap. The CDR3 sequence is 13 residues long. Germline V gene sequence: CDR1 SNHLY, CDR2 FYNNEI. CDR3 DNA sequence: TGTGCCAGCAAAGGGGAAATGAACACTGAAGCTTTCTTT. It translates to CASKGEMNTEAFF.

V gene TRBV4-1 combines with J gene TRBJ2-1, with 9 bases fitting TRBD2. The CDR3 is 17 amino acids. J gave up 3 bases and V 0 bases, and 6 bases lay outside the gene matches. CDR1 is MGHRA, CDR2 YSYEKL, per germline. CDR3 in DNA: TGCGCCAGCAGCCAAGAAGTTGGCGGGGGGGTCTACAATGAGCAGTTCTTC. This sequence encodes CASSQEVGGGVYNEQFF.